This record concerns one T cell receptor (beta chain) sequence. This entry belongs to a study of CD8 T cells in Susac syndrome. Across the study: Active disease was present in roughly 6 of the sequenced Susac syndrome patients, and remission in roughly 8. Patients with Susac syndrome had blood drawn and were at that point therapy-naive, on corticosteroids, or on intravenous immunoglobulin alone.

V was trimmed by 3 bases and J by 4 bases, leaving 10 bases between them. The CDR3 extends over 13 amino acids. Germline CDR1 and CDR2: MGHRA and YSYEKL. cDNA came from about 0.5 to 1 ug RNA primed by random hexamers. Amplification of the TCR beta CDR3 was carried out by immunoSEQ multiplex PCR, which spanned a total of 54 Vbeta and 13 Jbeta segments. TCRdb redid the calling of the immunoSEQ multiplex PCR reads with MiXCR, one entry per CDR3 protein. The sample has 150,000 to 190,000 distinct CDR3 sequences, 85% to 95% seen once. Negative isolation yielded CD4+ and CD8+ T cells, and FACS enriched TEMRA cells.

The chain has TRBV4-1 and TRBJ2-7; unclear D gene. The sample was CD4+ T cells from PBMCs. This sequence was found in a human donor with Susac syndrome. The CDR3 sequence is CASSQGRTYEQYF. The CDR3 nucleotides read TGCGCCAGCAGCCAGGGCAGAACTTACGAGCAGTACTTC.